Each of the 30 T cell receptor beta chains below was sequenced from the same sample in a study of tumor-infiltrating lymphocytes in primary liver carcinoma. TCR beta cDNA was prepared out of approximately 470 ng total RNA by means of a constant-region primer. ARM-PCR was slightly modified, and three nested multiplex PCR rounds with it gave rise to the TCR beta libraries. Two initial PCR rounds of around 9 cycles each paired TRBV1-TRBV30 forward primers with a C-beta reverse primer. TCRdb re-derived calls from the multiplex PCR reads in MiXCR, one entry per CDR3 protein. This sample carries 100,000 or so distinct CDR3 sequences, around 66% of them seen once, and the ten largest clones take 10% to 15%. From unsorted bulk tissue weighing about 20-32 mg, DNA and RNA were co-extracted. Input material: liver tumor tissue from sampling region 2. The subset denotes: tumor region T2, inferior pole. The receptors here all came from a woman aged 55 to 70 with primary liver carcinoma and hepatitis B virus infection.

This clonotype has just one count. A read error may be the cause here, since a much bigger clone is one base away. This CDR3 is CAWGQWISNQPQHF. The CDR3 nucleotides read TGTGCCTGGGGACAGTGGATTAGCAATCAGCCCCAGCATTTT. The chain recombines TRBV30 with TRBJ1-5, with a weak D call TRBD1 (6 bases). The CDR3 extends over 14 amino acids. The V gene's germline CDR1 is GTSNPN and CDR2 SVGIG (reference sequence). Trimming took off 5 bases at V and 0 bases at J, with 11 bases between the two ends.

The gene calls are TRBV6-1 and TRBJ2-7, with 7 bases that match TRBD1. Germline loops: CDR1 MNHNS, CDR2 SASEGT. This CDR3 is 16 amino acids long. Trimming cost V 4 bases and J 0 bases; bases outside gene matches: 9. CDR3 loop: CASSATGACGSYEQYF. CDR3 in DNA: TGTGCCAGCAGTGCTACAGGGGCCTGCGGCTCCTACGAGCAGTACTTC.

On this clonotype: The conserved closing phenylalanine or tryptophan is absent in this CDR3, likely reflecting a read error. V and J are TRBV28 and TRBJ1-4; D may be TRBD1 (5 bases). Germline V gene sequence: CDR1 MDHEN, CDR2 SYDVKM. This CDR3 has 15 residues. V lost 4 bases and J 7 bases, leaving 16 bases between the germline ends. The CDR3 spells CASSWGVGRREKLFS. The CDR3 coding sequence is TGTGCCAGCAGTTGGGGAGTGGGACGGCGTGAAAAACTGTTTTCT.

On this clonotype: A much larger clone lies a single base off, so this may be a read error. The missing conserved phenylalanine or tryptophan at the end of this CDR3 makes a read error likely. The chain links TRBV6-5 to TRBJ1-4, with TRBD1 matching over 8 bases. CDR1 and CDR2 (germline): MNHEY, SVGAGI. This CDR3 comprises 14 residues. J was trimmed by 5 bases and V by 6 bases; bases with no gene match: 5. CDR3 in amino acids: CASRSQGANEKLFS. The CDR3 DNA sequence: TGTGCCAGCAGGTCCCAGGGGGCCAATGAAAAACTGTTTTCT.

About this clonotype: This clone may be a read error of a much larger clone one base away. The chain uses TRBV5-1 and TRBJ2-2; D may be TRBD2 (6 bases). Germline CDR1 is SGHRS and CDR2 is YFSETQ. V was shortened by 10 bases and J by 3 bases, with 22 bases between the two germline ends. This CDR3 has 16 residues. The CDR3 protein is CAVRLTAGADTGELFF. CDR3 DNA sequence: TGCGCCGTTCGCCTGACAGCGGGCGCGGACACCGGGGAGCTGTTTTTT.

Details on this clonotype: Compared with germline, one end of the junction differs, possibly owing to a read error. The V call is TRBV11-1, the J call TRBJ2-7, with D perhaps assigned TRBD1 or TRBD2 (5 bases each). CDR1 is SGHAT, CDR2 FQDESV, per germline (reference sequence). The CDR3 is 14 amino acids. The CDR3 DNA sequence: TGTACCAGCAGCCTTTGGGGGATCTCCTACGAGCAGTACTTT. Translating gives CTSSLWGISYEQYF.

The CDR3 nucleotides are TGCAGTACCACCAGGGATTCACCCCTCCACTTT. Its translation: CSTTRDSPLHF. J is TRBJ1-6 and V is TRBV20-1; D is perhaps TRBD1 (5 bases). The V and J ends lost 8 bases and 8 bases respectively, with 10 bases between them. This CDR3 is built from 11 residues. Germline loops: CDR1 DFQATT, CDR2 SNEGSKA (reference sequence).

The genes are TRBV11-2 and TRBJ1-2, with 10 bases matching TRBD1. This CDR3 has 14 residues. Germline V lookup: CDR1 SGHAT, CDR2 FQNNGV. V lost 6 bases to trimming and J lost 12 bases; unmatched junction nucleotides: 13. The CDR3 sequence: CASRTGGIIYGHTF. The CDR3 DNA reads TGTGCCAGCAGGACAGGGGGCATAATCTATGGTCACACCTTC.

A remark on this clonotype: Without the conserved terminal phenylalanine or tryptophan, this CDR3 likely stems from a read error. The limits of the CDR3 on the DNA are not certain, so only TCRdb's listed CDR3 is given. The rearrangement links TRBV29-1 to TRBJ2-3; TRBD1, the table's D call, lacks a check against the DNA. The CDR3 region is 11 residues in length, termini included. CDR1 is SQVTM, CDR2 ANQGSEA, per germline. The CDR3 here is CSVEDRERVYS.

To note about this clonotype: The junction departs from the called germline gene at one end, perhaps through a read error. V usage is TRBV7-8 and J usage is TRBJ2-1, with 7 bases aligning to TRBD2. The CDR3 has 16 amino acids. Germline CDR1 and CDR2: SGHVS and FQNEAQ. The CDR3 coding sequence is TGTACCAGCAGCGTCGGAGGGGACTACACCTACTATGAGCAGTTCTTC. This sequence encodes CTSSVGGDYTYYEQFF.

This clonotype was seen only once. This may stem from a read error, because a much larger clone lies one nucleotide away. The V gene is TRBV7-8, the J gene TRBJ1-1; D is uncertain. Trimming took off 7 bases at V and 1 base at J, with 16 bases between the two ends. CDR1 and CDR2 from the germline V gene are SGHVS and FQNEAQ. There are 15 residues in the CDR3. As DNA, the CDR3 is TGTGCCAGCAACTTGCGTAAGGAGAGGAACACTGAAGCTTTCTTT. This gives the protein CASNLRKERNTEAFF. The entire variable domain, with the rest obtained from reference TRBV7-8 and TRBJ1-1, is as follows: GAGVSQSPRYKVAKRGQDVALRCDPISGHVSLFWYQQALGQGPEFLTYFQNEAQLDKSGLPSDRFFAERPEGSVSTLKIQRTQQEDSAVYLCASNLRKERNTEAFFGQGTRLTVV.

With respect to this clonotype: This may be a read error: a much more frequent sequence differs by one nucleotide. DNA for the CDR3: TGTGCCAGCAGCCTGACACTAGCGGGCCAGCAAGAGACCCAGTACTTC. As protein: CASSLTLAGQQETQYF. The rearrangement uses TRBV28 and TRBJ2-5; 9 bases are a match to TRBD2. The CDR3 sequence is 16 residues long. CDR1 is MDHEN and CDR2 is SYDVKM in the germline V gene. Trimming took 6 bases from V and 2 from J; bases not matched to a gene: 10.

This clonotype was seen only once. Germline and junction disagree at one end, which may indicate a read error. The chain carries TRBV11-3 and TRBJ2-7; 12 bases align to TRBD1. Germline-derived CDR1 and CDR2 are SGHNT and YENEEA. The CDR3 is 15 amino acids. DNA for the CDR3: TGTGCAAGCAGCCCCGGGACAGGGGGCAGCTACGAGCGGTACTTC. Residues: CASSPGTGGSYERYF.

This clonotype was found once. A clone one base away is much larger, so this may be a read error. The V gene is TRBV5-1, the J gene TRBJ2-3, with 7 bases that match TRBD2. The germline V gene has CDR1 SGHRS and CDR2 YFSETQ. The CDR3 is 13 amino acids. The J segment lost 6 bases and the V segment lost 6 bases, leaving 7 bases of the junction unmatched. The CDR3 DNA reads as TGCGCCAGCACCGGGACTAACGGGGATACGCAGTATTTT. Translation gives CASTGTNGDTQYF.

This clonotype was observed many times. The gene calls are TRBV6-6 and TRBJ1-5; TRBD1 might be the D (6 bases). The CDR3 is 14 amino acids. Trimming removed 8 bases from V and 7 bases from J, with 18 bases in between. Looked up from germline, CDR1 is MNHNY and CDR2 is SVGAGI (reference sequence). The CDR3 DNA reads TGTGCCAGCCTTAGGGGGGGGGGAGGACAGCCCCAGCATTTT. It specifies CASLRGGGGQPQHF.

Many counts were recorded for this clonotype. V usage is TRBV12-3 or TRBV12-4 and J usage is TRBJ2-1; 7 bases line up with TRBD2. This CDR3 is built from 15 residues. V shed 3 bases, J shed 4 bases, and the junction held 6 bases outside the gene matches. The CDR3 bases are TGTGCCAGCAGTTTTCCTCACGGGGGGTACAATGAGCAGTTCTTC. Protein sequence: CASSFPHGGYNEQFF.

The gene calls are TRBV28 and TRBJ1-4; 10 bases are a match to TRBD1. The junction had 20 bases not matched to a gene; V was cut back by 8 bases and J by 11 bases. The CDR3 runs to 17 residues. Germline values: CDR1 MDHEN, CDR2 SYDVKM. The CDR3 bases are TGTGCCAGCCGCACCGTTTCCGGGACAGGGGTACTTGGGAAACTGTTTTTT. Its protein product is CASRTVSGTGVLGKLFF.

The sample holds many counts of this clonotype. This rearrangement joins TRBV4-1 to TRBJ2-1, with D tentatively TRBD2 (7 bases). The CDR3 length is 15 residues. V lost 0 bases, J lost 12 bases, and 18 bases lay in between. Per germline, CDR1 MGHRA and CDR2 YSYEKL. The CDR3 region has the DNA TGCGCCAGCAGCCAAGAGGGGGGGCTAGTTTTGGGGCAGTTCTTC. Protein product: CASSQEGGLVLGQFF.

By sample fraction, this clonotype is medium-sized. The chain joins TRBV11-2 to TRBJ2-2; 7 bases fit TRBD2. This CDR3 region has 16 residues. The V and J ends lost 0 bases and 4 bases, in that order; junction bases with no gene match: 5. Germline V CDR1 and CDR2: SGHAT, FQNNGV. The CDR3 coding sequence is TGTGCCAGCAGCTTAGAAACCGGACTAGTCACCGGGGAGCTGTTTTTT. Amino acid sequence: CASSLETGLVTGELFF.

A word on this clonotype: One end of the junction varies from germline; a read error may be responsible. This chain joins TRBV12-3 or TRBV12-4 and TRBJ2-2, with TRBD2 identical over 10 bases. CDR3 size: 15 residues. The CDR3 coding sequence is TGTGCCGGCAGCCTAAGCGGGAGGGCCTCCGGGGAGCTGCTTTTT. The encoded protein is CAGSLSGRASGELLF.

The chain links TRBV29-1 to TRBJ2-7; D is uncertain. The CDR3 runs to 13 residues. CDR1 and CDR2 (germline): SQVTM, ANQGSEA. The CDR3 region is CCATTGYSYEQYF. The CDR3 coding sequence is TGCTGCGCCACCACTGGGTACTCCTACGAGCAGTACTTC.

This clonotype appeared a single time. The chain employs TRBV12-3 or TRBV12-4 and TRBJ2-5; 14 bases fit TRBD2. V dropped 6 bases and J dropped 10; count of bases not matched to a gene: 16. CDR3 size: 17 residues. CDR3 loop: CASSRLAGGPSVEDQYF. The CDR3 DNA reads as TGTGCCAGCAGCAGACTAGCGGGAGGGCCAAGTGTAGAAGACCAGTACTTC.

This clonotype was picked up a small number of times. This chain links TRBV30 with TRBJ2-3; TRBD2 matches 7 bases. The CDR3 runs to 13 residues. The junction had 0 bases not matched to a gene; V was cut back by 1 base and J by 2 bases. Looked up from germline, CDR1 is GTSNPN and CDR2 is SVGIG (reference sequence). The CDR3 spells CAWSGDYTDTQYF. The DNA for the CDR3 is TGTGCCTGGAGTGGGGACTACACAGATACGCAGTATTTT.

This clonotype occurred a few times. A clone one base away is much larger, so this may be a read error. The rearrangement links TRBV12-3 or TRBV12-4 to TRBJ1-5; 9 nucleotides agree with TRBD1. J lost 4 bases, V lost 9 bases, and 10 bases had no gene match. The CDR3 runs to 15 residues. The CDR3 protein is CARSRTGEGNQPQHF. Written as DNA, the CDR3 is TGTGCCAGAAGTCGGACAGGGGAAGGAAATCAGCCCCAGCATTTT.

Only a few counts were recorded for this clonotype. The junction departs from germline at one end; a sequencing error may be responsible. The chain is built from TRBV6-1 and TRBJ2-7; 7 bases are shared with TRBD2. The germline V gene has CDR1 MNHNS and CDR2 SASEGT. This CDR3 has 15 residues. The CDR3 here is CVSSEAGGSSYEQYF. The CDR3, as DNA: TGTGTCAGCAGTGAGGCGGGCGGGAGCTCCTACGAGCAGTACTTC.

With regard to this clonotype: Possible read error: a much larger clone is one base away. The CDR3 coding sequence is TGTGCCAGCAGTGATTTAGCGGGAAGTACAGATACGCTGTATTTT. Its protein product is CASSDLAGSTDTLYF. The V call is TRBV6-4, the J call TRBJ2-3; the match to TRBD2 covers 8 bases. This CDR3 has 15 amino acids. Germline loops: CDR1 MRHNA, CDR2 SNTAGT.

As to this clonotype: The conserved phenylalanine or tryptophan normally closing the CDR3 is absent here, so this likely arose from a read error. The chain is built from TRBV11-3 and TRBJ1-1, with D perhaps TRBD1 (5 bases). Trimming took 8 bases from V and 0 from J, leaving 16 bases between them. Germline V gene lookup returns CDR1 SGHNT and CDR2 YENEEA. The CDR3 sequence is 15 residues long. The CDR3: CASAPPRGLNTEAFY. The CDR3 region has the DNA TGTGCCAGCGCCCCCCCACGGGGCTTGAACACTGAAGCTTTCTAT.

The V gene is TRBV11-2, the J gene TRBJ2-1, with TRBD2 as a possible D gene (6 bases). Germline V gene sequence: CDR1 SGHAT, CDR2 FQNNGV. V lost 5 bases to trimming and J lost 8 bases, with 25 bases between them. This CDR3 is 17 amino acids long. The CDR3 loop is CASSRRLSVEPGDEQFF. The CDR3, as DNA: TGTGCCAGCAGCAGGAGACTATCGGTAGAGCCGGGGGATGAGCAGTTCTTC. The variable domain in full, completed from reference TRBV11-2 and TRBJ2-1, reads EAGVAQSPRYKIIEKRQSVAFWCNPISGHATLYWYQQILGQGPKLLIQFQNNGVVDDSQLPKDRFSAERLKGVDSTLKIQPAKLEDSAVYLCASSRRLSVEPGDEQFFGPGTRLTVL.

The chain combines TRBV11-3 with TRBJ2-7; 8 bases align to TRBD1. The CDR3 runs to 15 residues. V shed 5 bases and J 3 bases; nucleotides not matched to a gene: 9. From germline, CDR1 is SGHNT and CDR2 YENEEA. CDR3 amino acids: CASSPGAGGSYEQYF. The CDR3 region has the DNA TGTGCCAGCAGCCCGGGGGCAGGGGGCAGCTACGAGCAGTACTTC.

Comments on this clonotype: This may be a read error, as it is one base from a much larger clone. This CDR3 is CASSPAHYNEQFF. The CDR3 bases are TGTGCCAGCAGCCCAGCACACTACAATGAGCAGTTCTTC. The chain combines TRBV5-6 with TRBJ2-1; the D is unclear. The germline V gene has CDR1 SGHDT and CDR2 YYEEEE. V was shortened by 4 bases and J by 3 bases, with 8 bases between the two germline ends. CDR3 length equals 13 residues.